The 22 T cell receptor beta chains below were found in one sample sequenced in a study of blood T cell repertoires in COVID-19. Clones were sequenced by immunoSEQ multiplex PCR, and TCRdb holds only the in-frame ones, with some missing. In the table there are 350,000 or so clones, 88% of which are singletons. Sample: PBMCs or T cells enriched from blood (not recorded which). These receptors were obtained from a woman younger than 45 who had been exposed to COVID-19.

The V call is TRBV28, the J call TRBJ2-7; 11 positions match TRBD2. The ends lost 5 bases at V and 0 bases at J; junction bases unmatched: 15. CDR1 MDHEN and CDR2 SYDVKM come from the germline V gene. This CDR3 is built from 19 residues. The CDR3 reads CASSPPFLAGGTSSYEQYF. CDR3 in DNA: TGTGCCAGCAGTCCCCCGTTTCTAGCGGGAGGTACTTCCTCCTACGAGCAGTACTTC.

The gene calls are TRBV10-3 and TRBJ2-5, with TRBD2 matching 7 bases. The V and J ends lost 0 bases and 3 bases, in that order; junction bases with no gene match: 1. The germline V gene has CDR1 ENHRY and CDR2 SYGVKD. The CDR3 has 14 residues. CDR3 DNA sequence: TGTGCCATCAGTGAGTCCGGACTAGAAGAGACCCAGTACTTC. Translated: CAISESGLEETQYF.

V and J are TRBV18 and TRBJ1-5; maybe TRBD1 (5 bases). The CDR3 extends over 14 amino acids. CDR1 is KGHSH and CDR2 is LQKENI in the germline V gene. V was shortened by 3 bases and J by 7 bases, with 13 bases between the two germline ends. CDR3 sequence reads: CASSPSQGGQPQHF. CDR3 nucleotides: TGTGCCAGCTCACCTTCCCAGGGAGGCCAGCCCCAGCATTTT.

The V call is TRBV18, the J call TRBJ1-5, with a weak D call TRBD1 (5 bases). V was pared by 3 bases and J by 1 base, with 16 bases between. The length of the CDR3 is 17 residues. The V gene's germline CDR1 is KGHSH and CDR2 LQKENI. The CDR3 nucleotides are TGTGCCAGCTCACCGACAGCTCCCAACCCCAGCAATCAGCCCCAGCATTTT. This translates into CASSPTAPNPSNQPQHF.

The chain links TRBV11-3 to TRBJ2-2; D perhaps matches TRBD2 (5 bases). This CDR3 contains 15 residues. V lost 1 base, J lost 3 bases, and 9 bases lay in between. CDR1 and CDR2 from the germline V gene are SGHNT and YENEEA. In nucleotides, the CDR3 is TGTGCCAGCAGCTTAGTTGAGGGAGACACCGGGGAGCTGTTTTTT. Its translation: CASSLVEGDTGELFF.

There are a few counts of this clone. The gene calls are TRBV27 and TRBJ1-2; D possibly corresponds to TRBD1 (5 bases). The germline V gene encodes CDR1 MNHEY and CDR2 SMNVEV (reference sequence). Trimming took 3 bases from V and 6 from J, leaving 17 bases between them. The CDR3 contains 15 residues. CDR3 DNA sequence: TGTGCCAGCAGTTTCGGGGTGGGGCGGGGTCATGGCTACACCTTC. Residues: CASSFGVGRGHGYTF.

The chain has TRBV6-1 and TRBJ1-2; D unclear. The CDR3 covers 13 residues. Germline V CDR1 and CDR2: MNHNS, SASEGT. The V end lost 2 bases, the J end lost 4 bases, and 8 bases lay between the germline ends. The CDR3 DNA is TGTGCCAGCAGTGAACGTAACAGCTATGGCTACACCTTC. It is translated as CASSERNSYGYTF.

The chain couples TRBV28 to TRBJ2-4; the match to TRBD2 covers 12 bases. Germline CDR1 is MDHEN and CDR2 is SYDVKM. V trimming: 2 bases; J trimming: 7 bases; junction bases outside the gene matches: 6. CDR3 length: 16 amino acids. The CDR3 DNA is TGTGCCAGCAGTTTAAAAGGGGGGACTAGCGGGAACATTCAGTACTTC. Translated: CASSLKGGTSGNIQYF.

The chain uses TRBV6-1 and TRBJ2-3, with 12 positions matching TRBD2. The CDR3 is 17 residues long. With 2 bases clipped from V and 1 base from J, the junction kept 4 bases outside the gene matches. The V gene's germline CDR1 is MNHNS and CDR2 SASEGT. In nucleotides, the CDR3 is TGTGCCAGCAGTGAAAAGACTAGCGGGAGTGGCACAGATACGCAGTATTTT. Protein: CASSEKTSGSGTDTQYF.

J is TRBJ1-5 and V is TRBV28; D possibly corresponds to TRBD1 (6 bases). V shed 3 bases and J shed 0 bases, with 15 bases lying between them. The length of the CDR3 is 17 residues. Germline CDR1 is MDHEN and CDR2 is SYDVKM. The CDR3 DNA follows: TGTGCCAGCAGTTTCGTGCCAGGGGATTATAGCAATCAGCCCCAGCATTTT. As protein: CASSFVPGDYSNQPQHF.

This clone was observed a few times. The chain uses TRBV7-3 and TRBJ2-3; 12 nucleotides agree with TRBD1. This CDR3 region has 17 residues. V gave up 5 bases and J gave up 6 bases; unmatched junction bases: 12. Germline lookup yields CDR1 SGHTA and CDR2 FQGTGA. The CDR3 DNA follows: TGTGCCAGCAGCACCACCGGGACAGGGGGCATGTTGGATACGCAGTATTTT. Residues: CASSTTGTGGMLDTQYF.

With regard to this clone: Sequence at one end of the junction differs from germline and may be a read error. The chain couples TRBV7-9 to TRBJ2-7, with 10 bases fitting TRBD1. CDR3 length: 13 residues. Germline loops: CDR1 SEHNR, CDR2 FQNEAQ (reference sequence). In DNA form, the CDR3 reads TGTGCCAGCAGCTTAGCTGGGACAGGGGAAGGTGCCTTC. Translating it yields CASSLAGTGEGAF.

This sequence joins TRBV2 and TRBJ1-1; TRBD1 is a possible D gene (6 bases). V lost 3 bases and J 0 bases, leaving 11 bases between the germline ends. Germline loops: CDR1 SNHLY, CDR2 FYNNEI. This CDR3 comprises 15 residues. In DNA form, the CDR3 reads TGTGCCAGCAGTGACCAGGGGCTGATGAACACTGAAGCTTTCTTT. Its protein product is CASSDQGLMNTEAFF. The full variable domain, with the rest looked up from reference TRBV2 and TRBJ1-1, is EPEVTQTPSHQVTQMGQEVILRCVPISNHLYFYWYRQILGQKVEFLVSFYNNEISEKSEIFDDQFSVERPDGSNFTLKIRSTKLEDSAMYFCASSDQGLMNTEAFFGQGTRLTVV.

The chain is built from TRBV28 and TRBJ2-7; TRBD2 matches 8 bases. CDR3 length equals 15 residues. V lost 8 bases, J lost 3 bases, and 12 bases stayed unmatched. Germline V lookup: CDR1 MDHEN, CDR2 SYDVKM. The CDR3 region is CASEAPGLGGYEQYF. The CDR3 region has the DNA TGTGCCAGCGAGGCCCCGGGACTAGGGGGCTACGAGCAGTACTTC.

This clone has a handful of counts. The chain combines TRBV2 with TRBJ1-4; 10 bases are a match to TRBD1. Germline CDR1 reads SNHLY; CDR2 reads FYNNEI. The CDR3 has 14 amino acids. Trimming at V came to 6 bases and at J to 8 bases, leaving 6 bases not matched to a gene. This chain's CDR3 is CASRTRDRGEKLFF. The CDR3 DNA follows: TGTGCCAGCAGGACCCGGGACAGGGGCGAAAAACTGTTTTTT.

This chain uses TRBV28 with TRBJ2-3, with D possibly being TRBD2 (6 bases). This CDR3 is 15 amino acids long. Germline loops: CDR1 MDHEN, CDR2 SYDVKM. V lost 5 bases and J 0 bases, leaving 12 bases between the germline ends. The CDR3 sequence: CASSGGGYSTDTQYF. CDR3 nucleotides: TGTGCCAGCAGTGGCGGAGGGTACAGCACAGATACGCAGTATTTT. Supplemented by reference TRBV28 and TRBJ2-3, the full variable domain reads DVKVTQSSRYLVKRTGEKVFLECVQDMDHENMFWYRQDPGLGLRLIYFSYDVKMKEKGDIPEGYSVSREKKERFSLILESASTNQTSMYLCASSGGGYSTDTQYFGPGTRLTVL.

The chain links TRBV5-1 to TRBJ1-6; D remains ambiguous. Germline CDR1 reads SGHRS; CDR2 reads YFSETQ. The CDR3 is 16 amino acids. Trimming pared 4 bases from V and 9 bases from J, leaving 20 bases between. The CDR3 DNA reads TGCGCCAGCAGCCGTTACTCCGGGAAAAACGGTTCACCCCTCCACTTT. Encoded protein: CASSRYSGKNGSPLHF. The entire variable domain, with the rest obtained from reference TRBV5-1 and TRBJ1-6, is as follows: KAGVTQTPRYLIKTRGQQVTLSCSPISGHRSVSWYQQTPGQGLQFLFEYFSETQRNKGNFPGRFSGRQFSNSRSEMNVSTLELGDSALYLCASSRYSGKNGSPLHFGNGTRLTVT.

This chain connects TRBV12-5 to TRBJ1-1; no clear D. The CDR3 has 13 residues. The V end was cut by 7 bases, the J end by 1 base, with 10 bases between. Per the germline V gene, CDR1 is LGHNT and CDR2 is FRNRAP. The CDR3, as DNA: TGTGCTAGTGTTCCCGGGTCGAACACTGAAGCTTTCTTT. Its translation is CASVPGSNTEAFF.

V and J are TRBV5-1 and TRBJ2-5; TRBD2 matches 11 bases. This CDR3 has 14 amino acids. V lost 3 bases and J lost 3; bases outside the gene matches: 1. In germline, CDR1 is SGHRS, CDR2 YFSETQ. The CDR3: CASSSGLAEETQYF. DNA for the CDR3: TGCGCCAGCAGCTCGGGACTAGCGGAAGAGACCCAGTACTTC. The variable domain in full, with the rest retrieved from reference TRBV5-1 and TRBJ2-5, is KAGVTQTPRYLIKTRGQQVTLSCSPISGHRSVSWYQQTPGQGLQFLFEYFSETQRNKGNFPGRFSGRQFSNSRSEMNVSTLELGDSALYLCASSSGLAEETQYFGPGTRLLVL.

The chain recombines TRBV7-3 with TRBJ2-5; no reliable D call. The V end was cut by 0 bases, the J end by 2 bases, with 7 bases between. Germline CDR1 reads SGHTA; CDR2 reads FQGTGA. This CDR3 comprises 14 residues. CDR3 loop: CASSLTAIQETQYF. The CDR3 DNA is TGTGCCAGCAGCTTAACGGCCATTCAAGAGACCCAGTACTTC.

J is TRBJ2-7 and V is TRBV5-1; 8 bases fit TRBD2. This CDR3 has 14 amino acids. The V and J ends lost 4 bases and 6 bases, in that order; junction bases with no gene match: 9. CDR1 SGHRS and CDR2 YFSETQ come from the germline V gene. CDR3 DNA sequence: TGCGCCAGCAGCCCGGGGGGGGCCGGGGGCGAGCAGTACTTC. It codes for CASSPGGAGGEQYF.

The genes are TRBV5-1 and TRBJ2-5; the D gene is possibly TRBD2 (6 bases). This CDR3 is built from 15 residues. V was shortened by 2 bases and J by 5 bases, with 16 bases between the two germline ends. Germline V gene data show CDR1 as SGHRS and CDR2 as YFSETQ. The CDR3 DNA sequence: TGCGCCAGCAGCTTACGGGGGATAGGGAAGGAGACCCAGTACTTC. This sequence encodes CASSLRGIGKETQYF.